This T cell receptor beta chain was recorded in a study of blood T cells in healthy people across ages. The second PCR ran roughly 7 to 11 cycles with a sample-barcoded 5' primer and J-beta primers. Every cDNA molecule bore a tag from a template-switch adaptor containing 12 random nucleotides. TCRdb fed the 5' RACE reads into MiXCR, producing one record per CDR3 protein. The sample includes 980,000 or so distinct CDR3 sequences, 45% to 50% of them seen just once. This clonotype was observed once. Antigen: not known. Study-level results: Samples with more naive T cells showed higher observed beta diversity. TCR beta diversity, measured per million T cells, fell in a roughly linear way with age.

The CDR3 has 13 amino acids. The V and J ends lost 7 bases and 2 bases respectively, with 11 bases between them. Germline V CDR1 and CDR2: MNHNS, SASEGT. The chain uses TRBV6-1 and TRBJ1-2; D is unresolved. The sample comprised blood. The TCR originated in a man aged 25-45 years in good health. CDR3 protein: CASTREANYGYTF. The CDR3 DNA follows: TGTGCCAGCACCCGGGAGGCCAACTATGGCTACACCTTC.